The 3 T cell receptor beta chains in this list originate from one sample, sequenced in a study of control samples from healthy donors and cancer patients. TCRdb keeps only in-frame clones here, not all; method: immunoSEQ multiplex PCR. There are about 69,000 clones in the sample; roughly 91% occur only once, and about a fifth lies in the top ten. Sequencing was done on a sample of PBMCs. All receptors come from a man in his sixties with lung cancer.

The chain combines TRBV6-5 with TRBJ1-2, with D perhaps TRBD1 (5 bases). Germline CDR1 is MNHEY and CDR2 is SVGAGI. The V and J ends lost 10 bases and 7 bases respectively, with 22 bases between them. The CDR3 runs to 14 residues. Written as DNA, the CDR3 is TGTGCCACCCGCTCCAACAGGAATGAACTTGGCTACACCTTC. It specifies CATRSNRNELGYTF.

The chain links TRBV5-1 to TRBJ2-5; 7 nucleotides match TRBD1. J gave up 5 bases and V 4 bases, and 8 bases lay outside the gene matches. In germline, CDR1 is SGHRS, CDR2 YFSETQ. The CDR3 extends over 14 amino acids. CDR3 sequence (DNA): TGCGCCAGCAGCCAGGACAGGCCCGATGAGACCCAGTACTTC. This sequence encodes CASSQDRPDETQYF.

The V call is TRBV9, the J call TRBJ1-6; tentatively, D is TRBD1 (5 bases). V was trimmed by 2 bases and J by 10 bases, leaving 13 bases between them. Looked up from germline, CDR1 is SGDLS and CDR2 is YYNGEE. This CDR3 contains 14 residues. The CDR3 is CASSVSQGGSPLHF. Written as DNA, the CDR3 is TGTGCCAGCAGCGTTAGCCAGGGCGGCTCACCCCTCCACTTT. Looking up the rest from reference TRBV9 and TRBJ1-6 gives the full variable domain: DSGVTQTPKHLITATGQRVTLRCSPRSGDLSVYWYQQSLDQGLQFLIQYYNGEERAKGNILERFSAQQFPDLHSELNLSSLELGDSALYFCASSVSQGGSPLHFGNGTRLTVT.